This passage covers 27 T cell receptor beta chains from one sample sequenced in a study of blood T cells in healthy people across ages. With a J-beta primer mix and a sample-barcoded 5' primer, a second PCR ran about 7 to 12 cycles. Each CDR3 protein is one row after TCRdb ran MiXCR on the 5' RACE reads. The profile shows hundreds of thousands of distinct CDR3 sequences, 45% to 65% of them singletons. Sequenced sample: blood. Receptor source: a man between 60 and 70 years old in good health.

The table lists this clonotype with a few counts. The chain links TRBV7-9 to TRBJ1-4; TRBD1 matches at 8 bases. Unmatched junction bases numbered 5, after V lost 5 bases and J lost 0 bases. Germline CDR1 reads SEHNR; CDR2 reads FQNEAQ (reference sequence). CDR3 length equals 16 residues. Here the CDR3 reads CASSLGQGATNEKLFF. CDR3 nucleotide sequence: TGTGCCAGCAGCCTCGGACAGGGTGCAACTAATGAAAAACTGTTTTTT.

The genes are TRBV12-3 or TRBV12-4 and TRBJ2-3; D possibly corresponds to TRBD1 (6 bases). The CDR3 is 15 amino acids. Trimming took 6 bases from V and 0 from J, leaving 13 bases between them. The CDR3 spells CASRSTGTSTDTQYF. The CDR3 DNA is TGTGCCAGCAGATCTACAGGGACCAGCACAGATACGCAGTATTTT.

The rearrangement links TRBV7-2 to TRBJ2-4; 13 bases agree with TRBD2. Germline V CDR1 and CDR2: SGHTA, FQGNSA. Trimming cost V 1 base and J 15 bases; bases outside gene matches: 6. CDR3 length equals 14 residues. As DNA, the CDR3 is TGTGCCAGCAGCTTAGGGACTAGCGGGAGCGAGCGGTACTTC. Translating gives CASSLGTSGSERYF. The complete variable domain, with remaining parts taken from reference TRBV7-2 and TRBJ2-4, reads GAGVSQSPSNKVTEKGKDVELRCDPISGHTALYWYRQSLGQGLEFLIYFQGNSAPDKSGLPSDRFSAERTGGSVSTLTIQRTQQEDSAVYLCASSLGTSGSERYFGAGTRLSVL.

This clonotype was observed a handful of times. The rearrangement uses TRBV15 and TRBJ2-7; D is perhaps TRBD2 (6 bases). Germline values: CDR1 LNHNV, CDR2 YYDKDF (reference sequence). V dropped 0 bases and J dropped 0 bases, with 12 bases sitting between them. The CDR3 sequence is 16 residues long. Written as DNA, the CDR3 is TGTGCCACCAGCAGAGATTGGAGGGCAAGCTCCTACGAGCAGTACTTC. This encodes CATSRDWRASSYEQYF.

Concerning this clonotype itself: Compared with germline, one end of the junction differs, possibly owing to a read error. This rearrangement joins TRBV28 to TRBJ1-5, with TRBD1 as a possible D gene (5 bases). There are 15 residues in the CDR3. The germline gives CDR1 MDHEN, CDR2 SYDVKM. The CDR3 DNA reads as TGTGCCAGCAGTTTGGCCGCAGGGCGCAATCGGCCCCAGCATTTT. Residues: CASSLAAGRNRPQHF.

The genes are TRBV20-1 and TRBJ2-2, with 8 bases identical to TRBD1. This CDR3 comprises 15 residues. Germline CDR1 DFQATT, CDR2 SNEGSKA (reference sequence). V lost 4 bases and J lost 1; bases outside the gene matches: 5. In nucleotides, the CDR3 is TGCAGTGCTAAACCCGGGACAGGGAACACCGGGGAGCTGTTTTTT. Amino acid sequence: CSAKPGTGNTGELFF.

The chain joins TRBV19 to TRBJ2-4; D ambiguous. The DNA end is a closer match to TRBJ2-5, so the J assignment may be wrong. The CDR3 loop spans 14 amino acids. Germline CDR1 is LNHDA and CDR2 is SQIVND (reference sequence). The CDR3 region is CASSALRPPETQYF. CDR3 DNA: TGTGCCAGTAGTGCTCTCCGCCCCCCAGAGACCCAGTACTTC.

This clonotype was seen only a few times. The V gene is TRBV20-1, the J gene TRBJ2-1; tentatively, D is TRBD1 or TRBD2 (5 bases each). CDR1 is DFQATT, CDR2 SNEGSKA, per germline (reference sequence). V was clipped by 7 bases and J by 8 bases, with 9 bases between them. CDR3 size: 10 residues. CDR3 sequence: CSGGTDEQFF. In DNA, the CDR3 is TGCAGTGGGGGGACCGATGAGCAGTTCTTC.

This clonotype was observed a few times. V and J are TRBV12-3 or TRBV12-4 and TRBJ2-3; 7 positions agree with TRBD2. The CDR3 extends over 15 amino acids. V lost 3 bases and J lost 6; bases outside the gene matches: 9. Written as DNA, the CDR3 is TGTGCCAGCAGTTTTCGGGCGGGGAGGGTGGATACGCAGTATTTT. Encoded protein: CASSFRAGRVDTQYF.

This clonotype was counted at least ten times. The chain joins TRBV12-3 or TRBV12-4 to TRBJ2-7; 8 nucleotides agree with TRBD2. This CDR3 contains 13 residues. V lost 5 bases to trimming and J lost 7 bases; unmatched junction nucleotides: 7. This chain's CDR3 is CASSRGGPREQYF. The CDR3 nucleotides are TGTGCCAGCAGTCGGGGGGGACCACGGGAGCAGTACTTC.

The rearrangement uses TRBV5-1 and TRBJ2-3; D gene ambiguous. V was cut by 0 bases and J by 0 bases, with 8 bases left in between. This CDR3 region has 15 residues. Germline values: CDR1 SGHRS, CDR2 YFSETQ. CDR3 DNA sequence: TGCGCCAGCAGCTTGGACAGCCCTAGCACAGATACGCAGTATTTT. Translated: CASSLDSPSTDTQYF.

V and J are TRBV20-1 and TRBJ2-6; D is uncertain. Trimming left V 4 bases short and J 0 bases short, with 13 bases between. Germline loops: CDR1 DFQATT, CDR2 SNEGSKA (reference sequence). The CDR3 is made up of 16 amino acids. The DNA for the CDR3 is TGCAGTGCTAATCCAGGTCCCGCCTCTGGGGCCAACGTCCTGACTTTC. Translated: CSANPGPASGANVLTF.

This clonotype was counted ten times or more. J is TRBJ2-5 and V is TRBV20-1; the D is unclear. V lost 0 bases to trimming and J lost 1 base, with 9 bases between them. The V gene's germline CDR1 is DFQATT and CDR2 SNEGSKA (reference sequence). The CDR3 runs to 14 residues. The CDR3 here is CSARDSVPQETQYF. CDR3 nucleotide sequence: TGCAGTGCTAGAGATTCGGTACCCCAAGAGACCCAGTACTTC.

Concerning this clonotype: It may be a read error: a sequence one base away is much more abundant. The CDR3 nucleotides read TGTGCCAGCAGTTCGACGGCGCGGGATCGGGGGACCCAGTACTTC. This encodes CASSSTARDRGTQYF. This chain joins TRBV6-2 or TRBV6-3 and TRBJ2-7, with D possibly matching TRBD2 (6 bases). The DNA end is more similar to TRBJ2-5, so the J call may be wrong. This CDR3 is built from 15 residues. The V gene's germline CDR1 is MNHEY and CDR2 SVGEGT.

The rearrangement uses TRBV29-1 and TRBJ1-2; D not certain. Per germline, CDR1 SQVTM and CDR2 ANQGSEA. The CDR3 has 11 residues. V lost 0 bases, J lost 7 bases, and 6 bases lay in between. DNA of the CDR3: TGCAGCGTTGAAGATGGAGGTGGCTACACCTTC. Translating it yields CSVEDGGGYTF.

This chain links TRBV12-3 or TRBV12-4 with TRBJ2-1; TRBD2 aligns across 12 bases. With 3 bases clipped from V and 6 bases from J, the junction kept 3 bases outside the gene matches. CDR3 length: 15 amino acids. CDR3 amino acids: CASSFVTSGGNEQFF. CDR3 nucleotide sequence: TGTGCCAGCAGTTTCGTGACTAGCGGGGGCAATGAGCAGTTCTTC.

The V and J genes are TRBV5-1 and TRBJ2-1; the D is unclear. The closer fit of TRBJ2-7 to the DNA end suggests the J call may be wrong. The CDR3 has 15 residues. In germline, CDR1 is SGHRS, CDR2 YFSETQ. This CDR3 is CASSPGGVSSYEQYF. CDR3 sequence (DNA): TGCGCCAGCAGCCCGGGTGGGGTTAGCTCCTACGAGCAGTACTTC.

V is TRBV20-1 and J is TRBJ2-5, with unresolved D. Deletions cut 1 base from V and 11 bases from J, with 17 bases between. Per the germline V gene, CDR1 is DFQATT and CDR2 is SNEGSKA (reference sequence). The length of the CDR3 is 13 residues. The CDR3 DNA is TGCAGTGCTAGAGGGGTGGTAGTGAATGAGCAGTACTTC. It yields the protein CSARGVVVNEQYF.

This clonotype was found a few times. The chain carries TRBV29-1 and TRBJ1-2; 9 nucleotides align to TRBD1. The J segment lost 8 bases and the V segment lost 4 bases, leaving 5 bases of the junction unmatched. The CDR3 length is 12 residues. CDR1 SQVTM and CDR2 ANQGSEA come from the germline V gene. The CDR3 is CSVGGQGLGYTF. The CDR3, as DNA: TGCAGCGTTGGGGGACAGGGTCTGGGCTACACCTTC.

This clonotype was found once. The V and J genes are TRBV3-1 and TRBJ2-5, with 7 positions matching TRBD2. Per the germline V gene, CDR1 is LGHDT and CDR2 is YNNKEL (reference sequence). V trimming: 0 bases; J trimming: 2 bases; junction bases outside the gene matches: 3. The CDR3 is 15 amino acids. The CDR3 here is CASSQDPGGQETQYF. In DNA, the CDR3 is TGTGCCAGCAGCCAAGATCCGGGGGGACAAGAGACCCAGTACTTC.

The table lists this clonotype with a few counts. The chain uses TRBV29-1 and TRBJ2-1; TRBD1 matches 9 bases. Per the germline V gene, CDR1 is SQVTM and CDR2 is ANQGSEA. The CDR3 length is 14 residues. Germline trimming cut 3 bases from V and 5 bases from J; bases unmatched to any gene: 5. CDR3 region: CSVDPGQGNNEQFF. The CDR3 coding sequence is TGCAGCGTTGACCCGGGACAGGGCAACAATGAGCAGTTCTTC.

This clonotype was seen a few times. The rearrangement joins TRBV7-3 to TRBJ2-3; TRBD2 agrees at 12 bases. CDR1 is SGHTA, CDR2 FQGTGA, per germline. The CDR3 has 14 residues. V lost 5 bases to trimming and J lost 6 bases; unmatched junction nucleotides: 3. CDR3 bases: TGTGCCAGCAGCGGTGGGACTAGCGGGGATACGCAGTATTTT. This codes for CASSGGTSGDTQYF.

This clonotype was detected a few times. This chain uses TRBV7-6 with TRBJ1-4, with D tentatively TRBD1 (5 bases). The V end lost 2 bases, the J end lost 8 bases, and 21 bases lay between the germline ends. The germline gives CDR1 SGHVS, CDR2 FNYEAQ. The CDR3 loop spans 17 amino acids. In DNA form, the CDR3 reads TGTGCCAGCAGCTTAAGGGGAGGGATGGGGCGGAGGGAAAAACTGTTTTTT. Translated, it gives CASSLRGGMGRREKLFF.

This clonotype appeared a few times. The V gene is TRBV2, the J gene TRBJ2-3; 12 nucleotides align to TRBD2. Trimming at V came to 7 bases and at J to 6 bases, leaving 2 bases not matched to a gene. The CDR3 consists of 13 residues. Germline V CDR1 and CDR2: SNHLY, FYNNEI. CDR3 sequence: CASIGTSGDTQYF. CDR3 nucleotides: TGTGCCAGCATTGGGACTAGCGGGGATACGCAGTATTTT.

The chain employs TRBV2 and TRBJ2-2; D possibly corresponds to TRBD1 (5 bases). Looked up from germline, CDR1 is SNHLY and CDR2 is FYNNEI. This CDR3 comprises 12 residues. V was trimmed by 10 bases and J by 5 bases, leaving 11 bases between them. Here the CDR3 DNA reads TGTGCCATCTCCGGACAAACCGGGGAGCTGTTTTTT. The encoded protein is CAISGQTGELFF.

This clonotype has only one observation. The chain couples TRBV5-1 to TRBJ2-3; D gene uncertain. Germline V lookup: CDR1 SGHRS, CDR2 YFSETQ. The V end was cut by 4 bases, the J end by 3 bases, with 12 bases between. The CDR3 sequence is 14 residues long. This chain's CDR3 is CASSPSAGTDTQYF. The CDR3 nucleotides are TGCGCCAGCAGCCCCTCGGCCGGAACAGATACGCAGTATTTT.

The chain uses TRBV28 and TRBJ2-1; 7 bases are shared with TRBD1. V dropped 7 bases and J dropped 2; count of bases not matched to a gene: 5. The CDR3 runs 14 residues. The V gene's germline CDR1 is MDHEN and CDR2 SYDVKM. The DNA for the CDR3 is TGTGCCAGCAAGGGGACAGATCCCTACAATGAGCAGTTCTTC. It codes for CASKGTDPYNEQFF.